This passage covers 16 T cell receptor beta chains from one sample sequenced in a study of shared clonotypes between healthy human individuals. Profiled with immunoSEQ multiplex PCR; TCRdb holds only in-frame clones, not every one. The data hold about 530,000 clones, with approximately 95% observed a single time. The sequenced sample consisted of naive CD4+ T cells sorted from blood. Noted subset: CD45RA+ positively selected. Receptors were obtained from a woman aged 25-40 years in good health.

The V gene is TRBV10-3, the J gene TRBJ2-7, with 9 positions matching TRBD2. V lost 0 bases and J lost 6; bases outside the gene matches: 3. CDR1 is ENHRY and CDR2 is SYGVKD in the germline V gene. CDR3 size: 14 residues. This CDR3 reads CAISESGLAFEQYF. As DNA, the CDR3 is TGTGCCATCAGTGAGTCGGGACTAGCTTTCGAGCAGTACTTC.

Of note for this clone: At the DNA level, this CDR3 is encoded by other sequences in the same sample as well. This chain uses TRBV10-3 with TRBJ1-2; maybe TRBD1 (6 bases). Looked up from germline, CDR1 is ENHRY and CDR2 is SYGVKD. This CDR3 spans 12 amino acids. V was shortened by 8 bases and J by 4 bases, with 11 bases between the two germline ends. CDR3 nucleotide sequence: TGTGCCATCTCCGTGGACAGCTATGGCTACACCTTC. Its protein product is CAISVDSYGYTF.

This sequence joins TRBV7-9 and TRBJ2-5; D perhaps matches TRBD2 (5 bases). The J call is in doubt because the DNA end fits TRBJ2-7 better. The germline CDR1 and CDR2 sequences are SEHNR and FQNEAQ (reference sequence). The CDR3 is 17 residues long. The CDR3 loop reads CASSLDGKHQDSYEQYF. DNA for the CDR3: TGTGCCAGCAGCTTAGACGGGAAACACCAAGACTCCTACGAGCAGTACTTC.

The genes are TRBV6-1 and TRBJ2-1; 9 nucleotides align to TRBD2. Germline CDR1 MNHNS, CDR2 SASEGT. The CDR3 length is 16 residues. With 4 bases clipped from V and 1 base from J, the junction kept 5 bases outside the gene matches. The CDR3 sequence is CASSGLTSGSYNEQFF. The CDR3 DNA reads TGTGCCAGCAGTGGACTAACTAGCGGGTCCTACAATGAGCAGTTCTTC.

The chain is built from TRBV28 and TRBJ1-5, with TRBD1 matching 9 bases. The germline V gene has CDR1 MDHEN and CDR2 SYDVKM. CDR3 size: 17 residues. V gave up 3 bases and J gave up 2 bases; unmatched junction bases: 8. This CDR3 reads CASSLGQGRLGNQPQHF. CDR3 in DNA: TGTGCCAGCAGTTTGGGACAGGGTCGTTTAGGCAATCAGCCCCAGCATTTT.

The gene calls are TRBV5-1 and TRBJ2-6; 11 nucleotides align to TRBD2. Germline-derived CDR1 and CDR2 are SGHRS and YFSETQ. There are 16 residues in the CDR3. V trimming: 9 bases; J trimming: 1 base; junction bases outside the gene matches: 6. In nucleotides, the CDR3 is TGCGCCACCTCCCTAGCGGGAGGTTCTGGGGCCAACGTCCTGACTTTC. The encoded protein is CATSLAGGSGANVLTF.

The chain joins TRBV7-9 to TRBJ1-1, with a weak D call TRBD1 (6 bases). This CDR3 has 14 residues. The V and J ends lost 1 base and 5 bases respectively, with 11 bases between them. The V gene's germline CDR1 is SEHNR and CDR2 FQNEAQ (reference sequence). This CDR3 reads CASSLEGGITEAFF. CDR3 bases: TGTGCCAGCAGCTTAGAGGGGGGGATAACTGAAGCTTTCTTT.

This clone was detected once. CDR3 amino acids: CASSSPGDGYTF. The CDR3 coding sequence is TGTGCCAGCAGCTCCCCTGGGGATGGCTACACCTTC. This chain links TRBV7-9 with TRBJ1-2; D remains ambiguous. The CDR3 runs to 12 residues. Between the trimmed V and J ends, which lost 4 bases and 6 bases, there was a span of 9 bases. CDR1 is SEHNR, CDR2 FQNEAQ, per germline (reference sequence).

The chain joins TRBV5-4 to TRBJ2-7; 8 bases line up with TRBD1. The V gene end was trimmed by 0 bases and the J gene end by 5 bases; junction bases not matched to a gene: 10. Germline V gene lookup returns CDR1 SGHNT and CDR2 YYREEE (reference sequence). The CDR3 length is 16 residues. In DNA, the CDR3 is TGTGCCAGCAGCTTGGGCCCAGGGGGCATCAGCAACGAGCAGTACTTC. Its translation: CASSLGPGGISNEQYF.

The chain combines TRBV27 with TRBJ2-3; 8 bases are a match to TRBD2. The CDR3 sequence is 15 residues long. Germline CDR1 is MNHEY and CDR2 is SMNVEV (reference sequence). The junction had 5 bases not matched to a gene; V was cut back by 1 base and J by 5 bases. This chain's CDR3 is CASSLYLGRVDTQYF. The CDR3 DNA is TGTGCCAGCAGTTTATATCTCGGGAGGGTAGATACGCAGTATTTT.

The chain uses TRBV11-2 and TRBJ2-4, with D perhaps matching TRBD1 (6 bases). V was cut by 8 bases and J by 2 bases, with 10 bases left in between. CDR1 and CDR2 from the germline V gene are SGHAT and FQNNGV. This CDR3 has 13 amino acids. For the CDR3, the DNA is TGTGCCAGCGCAGGGGCGACCAAAAACATTCAGTACTTC. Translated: CASAGATKNIQYF.

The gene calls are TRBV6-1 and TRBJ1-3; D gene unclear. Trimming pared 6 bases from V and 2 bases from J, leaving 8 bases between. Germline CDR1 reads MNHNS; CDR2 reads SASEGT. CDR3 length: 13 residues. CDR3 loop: CASRAAAGNTIYF. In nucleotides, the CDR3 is TGTGCCAGCAGGGCGGCAGCTGGAAACACCATATATTTT.

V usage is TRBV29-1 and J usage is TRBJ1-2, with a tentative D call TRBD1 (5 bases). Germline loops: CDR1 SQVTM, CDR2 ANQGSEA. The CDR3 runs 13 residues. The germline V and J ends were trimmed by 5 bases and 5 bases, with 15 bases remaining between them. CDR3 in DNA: TGCAGCGTTCGGGCCGGGGGGTTATATGGCTACACCTTC. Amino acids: CSVRAGGLYGYTF.

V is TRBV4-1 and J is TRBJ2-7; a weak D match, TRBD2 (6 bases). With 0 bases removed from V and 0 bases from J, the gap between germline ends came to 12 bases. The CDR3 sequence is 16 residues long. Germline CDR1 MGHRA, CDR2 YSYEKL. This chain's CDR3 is CASSQDYGGSSYEQYF. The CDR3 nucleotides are TGCGCCAGCAGCCAAGATTACGGGGGAAGCTCCTACGAGCAGTACTTC.

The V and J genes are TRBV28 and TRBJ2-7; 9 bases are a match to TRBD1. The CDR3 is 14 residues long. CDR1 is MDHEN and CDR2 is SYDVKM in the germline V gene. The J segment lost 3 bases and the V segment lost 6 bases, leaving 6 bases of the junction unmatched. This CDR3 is CASSRTGVSYEQYF. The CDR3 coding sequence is TGTGCCAGCAGCCGGACAGGGGTCAGCTACGAGCAGTACTTC.

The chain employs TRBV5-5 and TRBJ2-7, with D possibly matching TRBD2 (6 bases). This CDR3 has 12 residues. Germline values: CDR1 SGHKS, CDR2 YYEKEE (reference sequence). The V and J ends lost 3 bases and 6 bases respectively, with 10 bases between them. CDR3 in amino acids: CASSSRAGEQYF. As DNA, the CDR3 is TGTGCCAGCAGCTCGAGAGCGGGCGAGCAGTACTTC.